These 32 T cell receptor beta chains share one sample of origin, sequenced in a study of blood T cell repertoires in COVID-19. Method: immunoSEQ multiplex PCR; TCRdb's copy keeps in-frame clones and lacks some. The sample yields 250,000 or so clones, 86% seen once. Sample: PBMCs or T cells enriched from blood (not recorded which). The receptor set was obtained from a woman younger than 30 who had recovered from COVID-19.

The CDR3 region has the DNA TGTGCCAGTAGTATCAGCGGGGGGTATGGCTACACCTTC. This translates into CASSISGGYGYTF. The chain couples TRBV19 to TRBJ1-2; D perhaps matches TRBD1 (5 bases). Germline V gene lookup returns CDR1 LNHDA and CDR2 SQIVND (reference sequence). The length of the CDR3 is 13 residues. The V gene lost 3 bases and the J gene lost 5 bases, with 10 bases spanning the gap.

The rearrangement links TRBV27 to TRBJ2-5; 8 bases match TRBD2. V trimming: 4 bases; J trimming: 2 bases; junction bases outside the gene matches: 3. CDR1 and CDR2 (germline): MNHEY, SMNVEV (reference sequence). This CDR3 contains 14 residues. CDR3 sequence (DNA): TGTGCCAGCAGTTGGACTAGCCCGCAAGAGACCCAGTACTTC. Protein: CASSWTSPQETQYF.

CDR3 DNA sequence: TGTGCCAGCAGTGGCAGGGTCCGCAGCAGTGAAGCTTTCTTT. As protein: CASSGRVRSSEAFF. V is TRBV25-1 and J is TRBJ1-1; weak D call: TRBD1 (5 bases). V was pared by 4 bases and J by 7 bases, with 16 bases between. The CDR3 contains 14 residues. Germline V gene sequence: CDR1 MGHDK, CDR2 SYGVNS.

The V call is TRBV3-1 (or the pseudogene TRBV3-2), the J call TRBJ2-7; D is perhaps TRBD2 (7 bases). The end of the DNA aligns better with TRBJ2-5, so the J call may be wrong. The CDR3 runs 16 residues. Germline loops: CDR1 LGHDT, CDR2 YNNKEL (reference sequence). CDR3 sequence: CASSQEWGGHMPTQYF. CDR3 DNA: TGTGCCAGCAGCCAAGAGTGGGGGGGGCATATGCCGACCCAGTACTTC.

V and J are TRBV15 and TRBJ1-5; D might be TRBD1 (5 bases). V lost 0 bases and J 4 bases, leaving 10 bases between the germline ends. The CDR3 loop spans 15 amino acids. Germline V gene lookup returns CDR1 LNHNV and CDR2 YYDKDF (reference sequence). CDR3 in amino acids: CATSRDLTVNQPQHF. The CDR3 DNA is TGTGCCACCAGCAGAGATCTGACAGTGAATCAGCCCCAGCATTTT.

Many counts were recorded for this clone. V usage is TRBV18 and J usage is TRBJ2-3; weak D call: TRBD2 (5 bases). This CDR3 is 18 amino acids long. V shed 3 bases and J shed 1 base, with 20 bases lying between them. Per germline, CDR1 KGHSH and CDR2 LQKENI. DNA of the CDR3: TGTGCCAGCTCACCGGCGGCGGGTTTGGAACTCGGCACAGATACGCAGTATTTT. It codes for CASSPAAGLELGTDTQYF.

The chain couples TRBV11-3 to TRBJ1-1; TRBD1 is a possible D gene (6 bases). The CDR3 runs to 15 residues. V was trimmed by 4 bases and J by 3 bases, leaving 15 bases between them. Germline V gene data show CDR1 as SGHNT and CDR2 as YENEEA. The CDR3 spells CASSSGGTPYTEAFF. Written as DNA, the CDR3 is TGTGCCAGCAGCTCGGGGGGGACACCCTACACTGAAGCTTTCTTT.

This clone was seen a few times. The V call is TRBV7-9, the J call TRBJ2-5; maybe TRBD1 (5 bases). CDR1 SEHNR and CDR2 FQNEAQ come from the germline V gene (reference sequence). The CDR3 contains 15 residues. V was cut by 4 bases and J by 5 bases, with 17 bases left in between. CDR3 sequence: CASSSTTVNLETQYF. The CDR3 DNA sequence: TGTGCCAGCAGCTCCACGACAGTAAACCTGGAGACCCAGTACTTC. Drawing the rest from reference TRBV7-9 and TRBJ2-5, the complete variable domain is DTGVSQNPRHKITKRGQNVTFRCDPISEHNRLYWYRQTLGQGPEFLTYFQNEAQLEKSRLLSDRFSAERPKGSFSTLEIQRTEQGDSAMYLCASSSTTVNLETQYFGPGTRLLVL.

The genes are TRBV5-1 and TRBJ2-7; 9 bases are a match to TRBD2. Per germline, CDR1 SGHRS and CDR2 YFSETQ. The CDR3 is 16 amino acids. The trim removed 1 base at V and 3 bases at J, leaving 8 bases unmatched. For the CDR3, the DNA is TGCGCCAGCAGCTTGCAAATAGCGGGAGCAAACTACGAGCAGTACTTC. Translated, it gives CASSLQIAGANYEQYF.

This clone has a single count. The chain has TRBV3-1 (or the pseudogene TRBV3-2) and TRBJ2-7; 7 bases are a match to TRBD1. The J segment lost 0 bases and the V segment lost 2 bases, leaving 7 bases of the junction unmatched. Germline lookup yields CDR1 LGHDT and CDR2 YNNKEL (reference sequence). The CDR3 has 16 amino acids. This CDR3 is CASSQPQTGDSYEQYF. The CDR3 coding sequence is TGTGCCAGCAGCCAACCCCAAACAGGGGACTCCTACGAGCAGTACTTC.

CDR3 nucleotide sequence: TGTGCCAGCAGTACTATCCAGGGGGCGCCCGGAAACACCATATATTTT. This translates into CASSTIQGAPGNTIYF. The chain has TRBV28 and TRBJ1-3; 8 nucleotides line up with TRBD1. CDR1 is MDHEN and CDR2 is SYDVKM in the germline V gene. V shed 5 bases, J shed 4 bases, and the junction held 10 bases outside the gene matches. CDR3 length: 16 amino acids.

The V and J genes are TRBV25-1 and TRBJ1-6; D ambiguous. V was shortened by 8 bases and J by 7 bases, with 15 bases between the two germline ends. Germline values: CDR1 MGHDK, CDR2 SYGVNS. The CDR3 covers 14 residues. CDR3 region: CASAVSAANSPLHF. CDR3 in DNA: TGTGCCAGCGCGGTTTCCGCAGCCAATTCACCCCTCCACTTT. Based on the CDR3 plus reference TRBV25-1 and TRBJ1-6, the full variable domain is EADIYQTPRYLVIGTGKKITLECSQTMGHDKMYWYQQDPGMELHLIHYSYGVNSTEKGDLSSESTVSRIRTEHFPLTLESARPSHTSQYLCASAVSAANSPLHFGNGTRLTVT.

The V call is TRBV2, the J call TRBJ1-3; 7 positions match TRBD1. Germline V lookup: CDR1 SNHLY, CDR2 FYNNEI. V trimming: 10 bases; J trimming: 0 bases; junction bases outside the gene matches: 6. CDR3 size: 14 residues. DNA for the CDR3: TGTGCCACCTCCCGGGACAGCTCTGGAAACACCATATATTTT. Its protein is CATSRDSSGNTIYF.

The genes are TRBV2 and TRBJ2-5, with a possible D match to TRBD2 (5 bases). V lost 5 bases and J lost 5, with 9 bases in between. CDR3 length: 12 residues. Germline CDR1 SNHLY, CDR2 FYNNEI. DNA for the CDR3: TGTGCCAGCAGTTGGACGGGGGAGACCCAGTACTTC. As protein: CASSWTGETQYF.

The rearrangement links TRBV12-3 or TRBV12-4 to TRBJ2-1; no firm D call. There are 11 residues in the CDR3. Trimming took 3 bases from V and 8 from J, leaving 5 bases between them. CDR3 DNA: TGTGCCAGCAGTTTTCCGGATGAGCAGTTCTTC. The encoded protein is CASSFPDEQFF.

This clone was seen a single time. This sequence joins TRBV3-1 (or the pseudogene TRBV3-2) and TRBJ1-1, with no clear D. With 0 bases removed from V and 1 base from J, the gap between germline ends came to 24 bases. The CDR3 totals 20 residues. Germline V gene data show CDR1 as LGHDT and CDR2 as YNNKEL (reference sequence). The CDR3 loop reads CASSQDKVGRELAGNTEAFF. DNA of the CDR3: TGTGCCAGCAGCCAAGATAAGGTGGGGAGGGAGTTAGCGGGGAACACTGAAGCTTTCTTT.

The chain joins TRBV5-4 to TRBJ1-2; 9 bases agree with TRBD1. The trim removed 0 bases at V and 3 bases at J, leaving 6 bases unmatched. CDR3 length equals 16 residues. The germline V gene encodes CDR1 SGHNT and CDR2 YYREEE (reference sequence). CDR3: CASSLADRGKDYGYTF. The CDR3 DNA reads TGTGCCAGCAGCTTGGCGGACAGGGGAAAGGACTATGGCTACACCTTC.

The chain has TRBV5-3 and TRBJ1-1; TRBD1 matches 8 bases. TRBV5-3 is flagged as an ORF with uncertain function. This CDR3 has 15 residues. Trimming took 4 bases from V and 1 from J; bases not matched to a gene: 6. CDR3 amino acids: CARSGGQGANTEAFF. The CDR3 DNA sequence: TGTGCCAGAAGCGGCGGACAGGGTGCGAACACTGAAGCTTTCTTT.

The rearrangement uses TRBV27 and TRBJ1-2; perhaps TRBD1 as D (5 bases). The CDR3 sequence is 13 residues long. V dropped 3 bases and J dropped 6 bases, with 11 bases sitting between them. In germline, CDR1 is MNHEY, CDR2 SMNVEV (reference sequence). CDR3 nucleotide sequence: TGTGCCAGCAGTTTGAGAGAAGGGGATGGCTACACCTTC. Translation: CASSLREGDGYTF.

The rearrangement links TRBV9 to TRBJ2-1; 8 bases map to TRBD1. The V and J ends lost 0 bases and 3 bases, in that order; junction bases with no gene match: 8. CDR3 size: 17 residues. Germline V CDR1 and CDR2: SGDLS, YYNGEE. The CDR3, as DNA: TGTGCCAGCAGCGTAGGGGGACAGGTCGAATTCTACAATGAGCAGTTCTTC. Residues: CASSVGGQVEFYNEQFF.

The V and J genes are TRBV3-1 (or the pseudogene TRBV3-2) and TRBJ1-6; perhaps TRBD1 as D (5 bases). The CDR3 has 18 residues. Germline V gene lookup returns CDR1 LGHDT and CDR2 YNNKEL (reference sequence). V was shortened by 6 bases and J by 10 bases, with 28 bases between the two germline ends. CDR3 nucleotides: TGTGCCAGCAGACGTAGTAGGGCAGGGAGGCCCCGTGACTCACCCCTCCACTTT. Amino acid sequence: CASRRSRAGRPRDSPLHF.

The chain couples TRBV6-4 to TRBJ1-5; perhaps TRBD1 as D (5 bases). The V end lost 5 bases, the J end lost 3 bases, and 8 bases lay between the germline ends. Germline V gene lookup returns CDR1 MRHNA and CDR2 SNTAGT. CDR3 size: 13 residues. The CDR3 DNA reads as TGTGCCAGCAGTACAGGTTCCAATCAGCCCCAGCATTTT. Encoded protein: CASSTGSNQPQHF.

The chain uses TRBV7-8 and TRBJ2-7; 10 bases fit TRBD2. The J segment lost 6 bases and the V segment lost 5 bases, leaving 22 bases of the junction unmatched. The length of the CDR3 is 19 residues. Germline loops: CDR1 SGHVS, CDR2 FQNEAQ. CDR3 DNA: TGTGCCAGCAGCGACCAAGGACTAGCGGAGACGGGATCTAGGGGCGAGCAGTACTTC. Its protein product is CASSDQGLAETGSRGEQYF.

J is TRBJ2-1 and V is TRBV5-1; perhaps TRBD1 as D (6 bases). The CDR3 sequence is 14 residues long. Trimming removed 2 bases at V and 5 bases at J, with 11 bases between. The germline CDR1 and CDR2 sequences are SGHRS and YFSETQ. The CDR3 region is CASSFLQGNNEQFF. DNA of the CDR3: TGCGCCAGCAGCTTTCTCCAGGGGAACAATGAGCAGTTCTTC. The variable domain in full, completed from reference TRBV5-1 and TRBJ2-1, reads KAGVTQTPRYLIKTRGQQVTLSCSPISGHRSVSWYQQTPGQGLQFLFEYFSETQRNKGNFPGRFSGRQFSNSRSEMNVSTLELGDSALYLCASSFLQGNNEQFFGPGTRLTVL.

This chain uses TRBV9 with TRBJ2-7; 7 nucleotides match TRBD2. After removal of 4 bases from V and 5 bases from J, the junction contained 6 bases not matched to a gene. This CDR3 contains 13 residues. The germline V gene encodes CDR1 SGDLS and CDR2 YYNGEE. The DNA of the CDR3 is TGTGCCAGCAGCCCCGGACTAGTGAACGAGCAGTACTTC. Amino acid sequence: CASSPGLVNEQYF.

The chain is built from TRBV4-1 and TRBJ2-3; 12 bases match TRBD2. Germline trimming cut 4 bases from V and 1 base from J; bases unmatched to any gene: 6. Germline values: CDR1 MGHRA, CDR2 YSYEKL. This CDR3 comprises 17 residues. The CDR3, as DNA: TGCGCCAGCAGCCCCTACCGACTAGCGGGGGGCACAGATACGCAGTATTTT. Amino acids: CASSPYRLAGGTDTQYF.

This clone has a handful of counts. The V call is TRBV19, the J call TRBJ1-1, with D maybe TRBD1 (5 bases). There are 15 residues in the CDR3. Germline CDR1 is LNHDA and CDR2 is SQIVND (reference sequence). Trimming removed 4 bases at V and 5 bases at J, with 17 bases between. The CDR3 nucleotides are TGTGCCAGTAGTACGTACAGGACGGGGGGAACTGAAGCTTTCTTT. Amino acid sequence: CASSTYRTGGTEAFF.

The rearrangement uses TRBV5-6 and TRBJ2-7, with a weak D call TRBD1 (5 bases). Germline V gene sequence: CDR1 SGHDT, CDR2 YYEEEE. The CDR3 length is 14 residues. V dropped 4 bases and J dropped 0 bases, with 11 bases sitting between them. CDR3 sequence (DNA): TGTGCCAGCAGCCCGACGACAGACTCCTACGAGCAGTACTTC. Protein product: CASSPTTDSYEQYF.

V and J are TRBV15 and TRBJ1-6; a possible D gene is TRBD1 (5 bases). Germline loops: CDR1 LNHNV, CDR2 YYDKDF (reference sequence). This CDR3 comprises 13 residues. V was cut by 5 bases and J by 9 bases, with 11 bases left in between. The CDR3 is CATSPRVSSPLHF. The CDR3 nucleotides read TGTGCCACCAGCCCCAGGGTGAGTTCACCCCTCCACTTT.

As for this clone: Other DNA sequences in the sample encode the same CDR3. The chain couples TRBV19 to TRBJ2-7; 13 bases are a match to TRBD2. The CDR3 spans 15 residues. V trimming: 6 bases; J trimming: 0 bases; junction bases outside the gene matches: 2. Germline CDR1 reads LNHDA; CDR2 reads SQIVND (reference sequence). The CDR3 region is CASRWTSGSSYEQYF. As DNA, the CDR3 is TGTGCCAGTAGGTGGACTAGCGGGAGCTCCTACGAGCAGTACTTC.

CDR3 coding DNA: TGTGCCAGCAGCTTATTGGGACAGGCCTACTATGGCTACACCTTC. Encoded protein: CASSLLGQAYYGYTF. This chain uses TRBV7-9 with TRBJ1-2; 8 bases are a match to TRBD1. The CDR3 extends over 15 amino acids. CDR1 is SEHNR and CDR2 is FQNEAQ in the germline V gene (reference sequence). Losses at the gene ends were 2 bases for V and 3 bases for J; bases not matched to a gene: 5.

This clone occurred once. This chain links TRBV27 with TRBJ1-1, with TRBD1 matching over 7 bases. CDR1 MNHEY and CDR2 SMNVEV come from the germline V gene (reference sequence). CDR3 length: 16 amino acids. The V segment lost 0 bases and the J segment 1 base; nucleotides outside the gene matches: 5. Written as DNA, the CDR3 is TGTGCCAGCAGTTTATCGCTAGGGGGCGCGAACACTGAAGCTTTCTTT. It translates to CASSLSLGGANTEAFF.